The rows below give T cell receptor beta chains drawn from one sample of a study of T cells of healthy individuals. From the 5' RACE reads, TCRdb called clonotypes with MiXCR, one entry per CDR3 protein. The data contain approximately 100,000 distinct CDR3 sequences, roughly a sixth of them singletons. Receptor source: a human donor in good health. Each CDR3 is given with its conserved first and last residue. A D gene is named only where the DNA matches it firmly. The size field is filled for only some rows; it gives once, few, many or a size class.

V	size	D	J	CDR3	DNA
TRBV4-3	few	TRBD1	TRBJ2-7	CASSQDRGQGMYF	TGCGCCAGCAGCCAAGATAGGGGGCAGGGGATGTACTTC
TRBV19	many	.	TRBJ2-2	CASSILTHTGELFF	TGTGCCAGTAGTATCCTTACGCACACCGGGGAGCTGTTTTTT
TRBV5-5	few	TRBD1	TRBJ2-1	CASSLAGQGGSEEQFF	TGTGCCAGCAGCTTGGCCGGACAGGGGGGTTCAGAAGAGCAGTTCTTC
TRBV4-1	.	.	TRBJ1-5	CASSLGRARGSNQPQHF	TGCGCCAGCAGCCTTGGACGTGCCAGGGGAAGCAATCAGCCCCAGCATTTT
TRBV5-6	.	TRBD1	TRBJ2-3	CASSLGTGNTDTQYF	TGTGCCAGCAGCCTAGGGACAGGGAATACAGATACGCAGTATTTT
TRBV28	many	.	TRBJ2-3	CASSLGRVRDTQYF	TGTGCCAGCAGTTTGGGCAGGGTAAGAGATACGCAGTATTTT
TRBV20-1	.	.	TRBJ2-1	CSARALRIGGNEQFF	TGCAGTGCTAGAGCTCTCCGTATAGGCGGGAATGAGCAGTTCTTC
TRBV7-2	.	.	TRBJ1-5	CASSLDILNSNQPQHF	TGTGCCAGCAGCTTAGACATCCTAAATAGCAATCAGCCCCAGCATTTT
TRBV5-6	many	.	TRBJ1-1	CASSLAASGDMNTEAFF	TGTGCCAGCAGCTTGGCCGCGTCAGGGGACATGAACACTGAAGCTTTCTTT
TRBV4-2	.	TRBD2	TRBJ2-7	CASSFGGGRMYEQYF	TGTGCCAGCAGCTTCGGGGGGGGGCGCATGTACGAGCAGTACTTC
TRBV4-3	.	TRBD2	TRBJ2-1	CASSQDPGGPGDEQFF	TGCGCCAGCAGCCAAGACCCGGGAGGGCCCGGTGATGAGCAGTTCTTC
TRBV19	few	.	TRBJ2-7	CASSIGIGPYEQYF	TGTGCCAGTAGTATAGGAATTGGGCCCTACGAGCAGTACTTC
TRBV7-2	few	.	TRBJ2-3	CASSYDRTTDTQYF	TGTGCCAGCAGCTACGACAGGACCACAGATACGCAGTATTTT
TRBV20-1	many	.	TRBJ1-1	CSARGTYEAFF	TGCAGTGCTAGGGGGACCTACGAAGCTTTCTTT
TRBV12-2	many	.	TRBJ1-5	CASRLDLGNQPQHF	TGTGCAAGTCGCTTAGACTTAGGGAATCAGCCCCAGCATTTT
TRBV3-1	few	.	TRBJ2-1	CASSQGGNSYNEQFF	TGTGCCAGCAGCCAAGGCGGGAACTCCTACAATGAGCAGTTCTTC
TRBV20-1	few	TRBD1	TRBJ2-7	CSAAGTDEQYF	TGCAGTGCCGCCGGGACAGACGAGCAGTACTTC
TRBV6-2/TRBV6-3	few	.	TRBJ1-5	CASSYFQGGNQPQHF	TGTGCCAGCAGTTACTTTCAGGGTGGCAATCAGCCCCAGCATTTT
TRBV20-1	.	.	TRBJ2-7	CSARVPDRQWPYEQYF	TGCAGTGCTAGAGTACCTGACAGGCAGTGGCCCTACGAGCAGTACTTC
TRBV3-1	few	.	TRBJ1-2	CASSQFGGPYGYTF	TGTGCCAGCAGCCAATTTGGAGGCCCCTATGGCTACACCTTC
TRBV7-6	many	TRBD1	TRBJ1-6	CASSPGTGGSPLHF	TGTGCCAGCAGCCCCGGGACAGGGGGTTCACCCCTCCACTTT
TRBV15	few	.	TRBJ2-7	CATSREYRVYEQYF	TGTGCCACCAGCAGAGAGTACAGGGTTTACGAGCAGTACTTC
TRBV5-1	.	.	TRBJ2-2	CASSLLGPNTGELFF	TGCGCCAGCAGCTTGCTAGGGCCCAACACCGGGGAGCTGTTTTTT
TRBV4-3	.	.	TRBJ1-6	CASSQETGYSPLHF	TGCGCCAGCAGCCAAGAAACAGGATATTCACCCCTCCACTTT
TRBV5-1	.	.	TRBJ2-7	CASSLQGGIDEQYF	TGCGCCAGCAGCTTGCAGGGAGGTATTGACGAGCAGTACTTC
TRBV4-1	.	.	TRBJ2-2	CASSQRAGITGELFF	TGCGCCAGCAGCCAAAGGGCGGGCATCACCGGGGAGCTGTTTTTT
TRBV6-1	few	TRBD1	TRBJ2-7	CASSEGGTGSYEQYF	TGTGCCAGCAGTGAAGGCGGGACAGGCAGCTACGAGCAGTACTTC
TRBV6-5	.	TRBD1	TRBJ1-2	CASSYGQGRHGYTF	TGTGCCAGCAGTTACGGACAGGGACGACATGGCTACACCTTC
TRBV7-2	.	.	TRBJ1-1	CASSSPRGGNTEAFF	TGTGCCAGCAGCTCCCCTCGGGGGGGGAACACTGAAGCTTTCTTT
TRBV7-9	many	TRBD2	TRBJ2-2	CASSTPGLANTGELFF	TGTGCCAGCAGCACCCCGGGACTAGCGAACACCGGGGAGCTGTTTTTT
TRBV28	.	.	TRBJ2-7	CASRDRFGQYF	TGTGCCAGTAGAGATCGTTTCGGGCAGTACTTC
TRBV7-2	.	TRBD2	TRBJ2-1	CASSLVMLAGGGEQFF	TGTGCCAGCAGCTTAGTCATGCTAGCGGGAGGCGGTGAGCAGTTCTTC
TRBV7-9	.	TRBD2	TRBJ2-2	CASSSTSGRRQGGELFF	TGTGCCAGCAGTTCAACTAGCGGGAGGCGACAAGGCGGGGAGCTGTTTTTT
TRBV2	.	.	TRBJ1-1	CAHNRDHNTEAFF	TGTGCCCATAACCGGGACCACAACACTGAAGCTTTCTTT
TRBV3-1	.	TRBD2	TRBJ2-1	CASSQVAGVRPEQFF	TGTGCCAGCAGCCAAGTCGCGGGAGTACGTCCTGAGCAGTTCTTC
TRBV5-1	.	TRBD1	TRBJ2-7	CASSPGQVGGYEQYF	TGCGCCAGCAGCCCGGGACAGGTGGGCGGGTACGAGCAGTACTTC
TRBV27	.	TRBD2	TRBJ2-6	CASSWGGSGANVLTF	TGTGCCAGCAGTTGGGGGGGGAGCGGGGCCAACGTCCTGACTTTC
TRBV4-3	.	.	TRBJ2-3	CASSQDQGPPDTQYF	TGCGCCAGCAGCCAAGATCAGGGGCCCCCAGATACGCAGTATTTT
TRBV11-2	.	.	TRBJ2-2	CASSHLKGGLGGELFF	TGTGCCAGCAGCCACCTGAAAGGCGGTTTGGGCGGGGAGCTGTTTTTT
TRBV4-3	few	TRBD1	TRBJ2-3	CASSHGQGRTDTQYF	TGCGCCAGCAGCCACGGACAGGGGCGCACAGATACGCAGTATTTT
TRBV12-3/TRBV12-4	.	.	TRBJ2-2	CAPANRANTGELFF	TGTGCCCCCGCCAACAGGGCGAACACCGGGGAGCTGTTTTTT
TRBV10-3	few	TRBD2	TRBJ2-1	CAISGTGTSGSVRVNEQFF	TGTGCCATCAGTGGTACCGGGACTAGCGGGAGTGTGAGGGTAAATGAGCAGTTCTTC
TRBV28	.	.	TRBJ2-1	CASSFGGGPVNEQFF	TGTGCCAGCAGTTTCGGAGGGGGACCCGTCAATGAGCAGTTCTTC
TRBV6-6	few	TRBD2	TRBJ2-1	CASRLRGAAYNEQFF	TGTGCCAGCAGATTGCGGGGGGCCGCGTACAATGAGCAGTTCTTC
TRBV7-2	few	TRBD2	TRBJ2-3	CASSITSGISTDTQYF	TGTGCCAGCAGCATAACTAGCGGGATAAGCACAGATACGCAGTATTTT
TRBV4-2	.	.	TRBJ2-3	CASSQDSGSTDTQYF	TGTGCCAGCAGCCAAGATTCCGGGAGCACAGATACGCAGTATTTT
TRBV14	.	.	TRBJ1-1	CASSHARATEAFF	TGTGCCAGCAGCCATGCGCGCGCCACTGAAGCTTTCTTT
TRBV5-1	many	.	TRBJ2-1	CASSLDGLTYNEQFF	TGCGCCAGCAGCTTGGACGGGTTAACATACAATGAGCAGTTCTTC
TRBV10-3	.	.	TRBJ2-3	CAISERSGSTDTQYF	TGTGCCATCAGTGAAAGGAGCGGAAGCACAGATACGCAGTATTTT
TRBV29-1	.	.	TRBJ1-5	CSVDGTSSNQPQHF	TGCAGCGTCGATGGGACAAGTAGCAATCAGCCCCAGCATTTT
TRBV4-1	few	TRBD1	TRBJ1-6	CASSQGWTGGSPLHF	TGCGCCAGCAGCCAAGGGTGGACAGGGGGTTCACCCCTCCACTTT
TRBV10-3	.	.	TRBJ2-1	CAISPGVLPVGQFF	TGTGCCATCAGTCCTGGGGTACTCCCAGTCGGGCAGTTCTTC
TRBV20-1	.	TRBD2	TRBJ2-1	CSARDLAGLYNEQFF	TGCAGTGCTAGGGATCTAGCGGGACTCTACAATGAGCAGTTCTTC
TRBV5-1	.	TRBD1	TRBJ1-1	CASRGQGVNTEAFF	TGCGCCAGCAGGGGACAGGGGGTGAACACTGAAGCTTTCTTT
TRBV28	.	.	TRBJ2-7	CASSTEGFEQYF	TGTGCCAGCTCCACGGAGGGTTTCGAGCAGTACTTC
TRBV20-1	many	.	TRBJ1-4	CSAREWGGGRNEKLFF	TGCAGTGCTAGAGAGTGGGGGGGAGGCCGTAATGAAAAACTGTTTTTT
TRBV4-1	.	TRBD2	TRBJ2-3	CASSHSTSPDTQYF	TGCGCCAGCAGCCACTCGACTAGCCCAGATACGCAGTATTTT
TRBV18	.	.	TRBJ1-1	CASSPDGDNTEAFF	TGTGCCAGCTCACCAGACGGGGACAACACTGAAGCTTTCTTT
TRBV4-1	few	.	TRBJ1-1	CASSPVPNTEAFF	TGCGCCAGCAGCCCAGTTCCGAACACTGAAGCTTTCTTT
TRBV10-3	few	TRBD2	TRBJ2-1	CAISESASGSREQFF	TGTGCCATCAGTGAGTCGGCTAGCGGGAGCCGTGAGCAGTTCTTC